The 11 T cell receptor beta chains below all came from one sample that was sequenced in a study of cytomegalovirus exposure and HLA in healthy donors. Amplification used 60 Vbeta primers and 13 Jbeta primers. Assay used: immunoSEQ multiplex PCR; TCRdb lists only in-frame clones, some missing. The table has around 170,000 clones, roughly 87% seen once. Sequencing used PBMCs. All receptors come from a woman aged 50 to 60 in good health and CMV-seronegative.

Here the CDR3 DNA reads TGTGCCAGCAGTCTAGCTCCAGCCTACGAGCAGTACTTC. Translation: CASSLAPAYEQYF. V gene TRBV28 combines with J gene TRBJ2-7; D is possibly TRBD2 (5 bases). Germline loops: CDR1 MDHEN, CDR2 SYDVKM. V gave up 5 bases and J gave up 2 bases, with 10 bases separating them. The CDR3 extends over 13 amino acids.

This chain links TRBV4-1 with TRBJ1-5, with 11 bases fitting TRBD1. With V trimmed by 4 bases and J by 6 bases, 8 bases remained unmatched. This CDR3 has 16 residues. Germline V gene lookup returns CDR1 MGHRA and CDR2 YSYEKL. Written as DNA, the CDR3 is TGCGCCAGCAGCCCTGGACAGGGGGCGATAAGTCAGCCCCAGCATTTT. It specifies CASSPGQGAISQPQHF.

V gene TRBV2 combines with J gene TRBJ2-1; TRBD2 is a possible D gene (5 bases). The germline CDR1 and CDR2 sequences are SNHLY and FYNNEI. The CDR3 extends over 15 amino acids. The V gene lost 3 bases and the J gene lost 12 bases, with 21 bases spanning the gap. In DNA form, the CDR3 reads TGTGCCAGCAGTGAGAGGGCTTCTTTGGATAAACGGCAGTTCTTC. Protein product: CASSERASLDKRQFF.

The chain links TRBV27 to TRBJ1-3; the match to TRBD1 covers 9 bases. The length of the CDR3 is 15 residues. Germline lookup yields CDR1 MNHEY and CDR2 SMNVEV (reference sequence). The V gene end was trimmed by 2 bases and the J gene end by 4 bases; junction bases not matched to a gene: 3. CDR3 nucleotides: TGTGCCAGCAGTTTAACAGGGGGCGCCGGAAACACCATATATTTT. This translates into CASSLTGGAGNTIYF.

The CDR3 is CASSFGARTGKYEQYF. The DNA of the CDR3 is TGTGCCAGCAGTTTTGGAGCGAGGACAGGGAAGTACGAGCAGTACTTC. The genes are TRBV28 and TRBJ2-7; 8 positions agree with TRBD1. Germline V CDR1 and CDR2: MDHEN, SYDVKM. The ends lost 3 bases at V and 4 bases at J; junction bases unmatched: 11. The CDR3 runs 16 residues.

This chain uses TRBV7-2 with TRBJ2-7; no firm D call. Germline values: CDR1 SGHTA, CDR2 FQGNSA. CDR3 length: 13 amino acids. Trimming shortened V by 0 bases and J by 5 bases, and 8 bases separated the two germline ends. CDR3 DNA: TGTGCCAGCAGCTTAGCCCAGTTCCACGAGCAGTACTTC. Amino acids: CASSLAQFHEQYF.

The chain couples TRBV28 to TRBJ2-7, with 7 bases that match TRBD2. In germline, CDR1 is MDHEN, CDR2 SYDVKM. The CDR3 consists of 13 residues. J was trimmed by 1 base and V by 10 bases; bases with no gene match: 7. Here the CDR3 DNA reads TGTGCCATCCCAAGCGGGATGTCCTACGAGCAGTACTTC. This encodes CAIPSGMSYEQYF.

This clone came up once. The chain joins TRBV4-1 to TRBJ2-7; 9 bases are a match to TRBD1. V shed 0 bases and J 4 bases; nucleotides not matched to a gene: 10. The CDR3 contains 17 residues. CDR1 and CDR2 (germline): MGHRA, YSYEKL. The CDR3 protein is CASSQEPGPGTGYEQYF. The CDR3 DNA follows: TGCGCCAGCAGCCAAGAGCCCGGCCCCGGGACAGGGTACGAGCAGTACTTC.

This sequence joins TRBV2 and TRBJ1-1, with D possibly matching TRBD1 (6 bases). Trimming removed 6 bases from V and 0 bases from J, with 8 bases in between. This CDR3 region has 13 residues. Germline V gives CDR1 SNHLY, CDR2 FYNNEI. The chain's CDR3 is CASRQGLNTEAFF. CDR3 DNA: TGTGCCAGCAGACAGGGCTTGAACACTGAAGCTTTCTTT.

A word on this clone: Additional DNA sequences in this sample encode the identical CDR3. The chain employs TRBV20-1 and TRBJ2-5; D ambiguous. Germline CDR1 DFQATT, CDR2 SNEGSKA (reference sequence). This CDR3 is 10 amino acids long. Trimming cost V 6 bases and J 5 bases, with 7 bases left between them. The DNA for the CDR3 is TGCAGTGCCCTACGGGAGACCCAGTACTTC. This codes for CSALRETQYF.

V and J are TRBV19 and TRBJ2-1, with 12 bases aligning to TRBD2. CDR1 and CDR2 from the germline V gene are LNHDA and SQIVND (reference sequence). The CDR3 runs 15 residues. The V gene end was trimmed by 5 bases and the J gene end by 8 bases; junction bases not matched to a gene: 7. The CDR3, as DNA: TGTGCCAGTAGTCCTTGGACTAGCGGGATCCATGAGCAGTTCTTC. It encodes CASSPWTSGIHEQFF.